This is a list of T cell receptor beta chains from one sample in a study of blood T cell repertoires in COVID-19. Profiled with immunoSEQ multiplex PCR; TCRdb holds only in-frame clones, not every one. Of some 100,000 clones in the sample, around 82% were seen once. The material sequenced was peripheral blood. The source is a man in his fifties or sixties with active or convalescent COVID-19. The CDR3 runs from the conserved cysteine through the conserved F or W.

J | V | CDR3
TRBJ1-6 | TRBV18 | CASSPTGLNSPLHF
TRBJ1-6 | TRBV28 | CATSERVSPLHF
TRBJ2-3 | TRBV5-6 | CASSPRTGARTDTQYF
TRBJ1-5 | TRBV24-1 | CATSDTGQGLPQHF
TRBJ1-1 | TRBV19 | CASNRQGSTEAFF
TRBJ2-1 | TRBV3-1/TRBV3-2 | CASSYGTGDYNEQFF
TRBJ2-5 | TRBV4-3 | CASSQTQGNRETQYF
TRBJ1-4 | TRBV14 | CASSQDGRTGNEKLFF
TRBJ2-5 | TRBV4-1 | CASSPPGGGETQYF
TRBJ2-6 | TRBV3-1/TRBV3-2 | CASSRDRDRSGANVLTF
TRBJ1-3 | TRBV28 | CASSSDRVSGNTIYF
TRBJ1-2 | TRBV2 | CASSEMGQGRGGYTF
TRBJ2-2 | TRBV7-9 | CASSLDPGGNTGELFF
TRBJ2-5 | TRBV5-1 | CASSLGTTQETQYF
TRBJ1-5 | TRBV21-1 | CASSEKGGNQPQHF
TRBJ1-5 | TRBV5-1 | CASSPGPSLSNQPQHF
TRBJ1-5 | TRBV2 | CASSEGALWGDQGWNQPQHF
TRBJ1-1 | TRBV5-4 | CASSLIGGNTEAFF
TRBJ2-3 | TRBV4-1 | CASSQGVAGAGDTQYF
TRBJ2-7 | TRBV6-2/TRBV6-3 | CASTPTGPSYEQYF
TRBJ2-2 | TRBV19 | CASSPGEGSGELFF
TRBJ2-5 | TRBV15 | CATSRDRSTAAETQYF
TRBJ2-5 | TRBV11-2 | CASRPPGSQGTQYF
TRBJ1-2 | TRBV3-1/TRBV3-2 | CASSQEGTGGVYGYTF
TRBJ2-5 | TRBV24-1 | CATSDFSRTSGGRGTQYF
TRBJ1-2 | TRBV5-1 | CASSTETGGGYTF
TRBJ2-1 | TRBV11-2 | CASSLIRSGEQFF
TRBJ1-4 | TRBV30 | CAWAMGQSEKLFF
TRBJ1-1 | TRBV19 | CASSYRVNTEAFF
TRBJ1-1 | TRBV12-3/TRBV12-4 | CASSLEGNTEAFF
TRBJ1-2 | TRBV4-1 | CASSQERRSYGYTF
TRBJ2-2 | TRBV7-8 | CASSLAPPQRDGELFF
TRBJ1-4 | TRBV6-5 | CASSRGTGKEKLFF
TRBJ1-5 | TRBV5-6 | CASSLAAPGVPQHF
TRBJ2-3 | TRBV10-3 | CAISEEPGDTQYF
TRBJ2-3 | TRBV7-2 | CASSWTSGGASGTDTQYF
TRBJ2-3 | TRBV5-1 | CASSSRQALGDTQYF
TRBJ1-6 | TRBV19 | CASSTATGGQGPLHF
TRBJ1-5 | TRBV6-5 | CASRALGTGYQPQHF
TRBJ2-6 | TRBV5-1 | CASSLRAGAVGSGANVLTF
TRBJ2-7 | TRBV18 | CASSPRQADYEQYF
TRBJ1-1 | TRBV25-1 | CASSEVEGNTEAFF
TRBJ2-2 | TRBV19 | CASSPGLAGGSNTGELFF
TRBJ2-1 | TRBV11-2 | CASSLDAGVAYNEQFF
TRBJ1-5 | TRBV28 | CASSPGQGEYQPQHF
TRBJ1-1 | TRBV24-1 | CATSGTGTDTEAFF
TRBJ1-5 | TRBV19 | CATTQGADQPQHF
TRBJ1-3 | TRBV27 | CASSLSSAGNTIYF
TRBJ1-2 | TRBV7-2 | CASSLPYRGGANYGYTF
TRBJ2-7 | TRBV12-2 | CASRLTPDTSIEQYF